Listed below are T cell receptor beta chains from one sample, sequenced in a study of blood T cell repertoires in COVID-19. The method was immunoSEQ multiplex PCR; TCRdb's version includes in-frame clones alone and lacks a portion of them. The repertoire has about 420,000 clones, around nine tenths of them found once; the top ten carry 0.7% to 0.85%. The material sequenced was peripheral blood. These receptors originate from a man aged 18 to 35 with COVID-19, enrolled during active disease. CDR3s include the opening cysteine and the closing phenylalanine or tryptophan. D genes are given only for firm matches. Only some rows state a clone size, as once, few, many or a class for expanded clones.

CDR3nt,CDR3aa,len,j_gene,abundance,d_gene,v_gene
TGTGCCAGCAGTTACTTAGATGGCTACACCTTC,CASSYLDGYTF,11,TRBJ1-2,NA,NA,TRBV6-5
TGTGCCAGTAGTATAGATCGCGGCGACAATCAGCCCCAGCATTTT,CASSIDRGDNQPQHF,15,TRBJ1-5,NA,NA,TRBV19
TGTGCCAGCAGTTACCGACTAGCCGCCGAGACCCAGTACTTC,CASSYRLAAETQYF,14,TRBJ2-5,NA,TRBD2,TRBV6-5
TGTGCCAGCAGCCAAGTCCATTACGAGCAGTACTTC,CASSQVHYEQYF,12,TRBJ2-7,NA,NA,TRBV14
TGTGCCAGCAGCGTAGCGGGAGGATCTGGTGAGCAGTTCTTC,CASSVAGGSGEQFF,14,TRBJ2-1,NA,TRBD2,TRBV2
TGTGCCACCAGTGCTGGGGGGGGGACTGAAGCTTTCTTT,CATSAGGGTEAFF,13,TRBJ1-1,NA,NA,TRBV24-1
TGCGCCAGCAGCTTGGGGCCTCCTTTGGCTGAAAAACTGTTTTTT,CASSLGPPLAEKLFF,15,TRBJ1-4,NA,NA,TRBV5-1
TGTGCCAGCAGTCCCGGGAGCGGGCGGACGTCCTATCAAGAGACCCAGTACTTC,CASSPGSGRTSYQETQYF,18,TRBJ2-5,NA,NA,TRBV6-6
TGTGCCAGCAGCCTACGGACAGGGGGGATTTGGGACACAGATACGCAGTATTTT,CASSLRTGGIWDTDTQYF,18,TRBJ2-3,NA,TRBD1,TRBV7-3
TGTGCTAGTGGTTGGGCTAGCGGGGGGCAAGAGACCCAGTACTTC,CASGWASGGQETQYF,15,TRBJ2-5,NA,TRBD2,TRBV12-5
TGTGCCAGTAGTATAAGGACAGGGACCTACGAGCAGTACTTC,CASSIRTGTYEQYF,14,TRBJ2-7,NA,TRBD1,TRBV19
TGTGCCAGCAGCCTACAGGGACTAGCGGGAGCGGACACCGGGGAGCTGTTTTTT,CASSLQGLAGADTGELFF,18,TRBJ2-2,NA,NA,TRBV21-1
TGTGCCAGCAGCCGCGGACAGGTAGCGACAGATACGCAGTATTTT,CASSRGQVATDTQYF,15,TRBJ2-3,NA,TRBD1,TRBV3-1/TRBV3-2
TGTGCCAGCAGTCGCCCTCCGACTAGCGGGAGCCCAGATACGCAGTATTTT,CASSRPPTSGSPDTQYF,17,TRBJ2-3,NA,TRBD2,TRBV2
TGTGCCAGTAGTGTAACCGGGATGCTTGGTAATTCACCCCTCCACTTT,CASSVTGMLGNSPLHF,16,TRBJ1-6,NA,NA,TRBV19
TGCGCCAGCAGCCGGACTAGGGGAGAGACCCAGTACTTC,CASSRTRGETQYF,13,TRBJ2-5,NA,TRBD2,TRBV5-1
TGCGCCAGCAGCTTGGCCTCAGGGGGAACCAACTATGGCTACACCTTC,CASSLASGGTNYGYTF,16,TRBJ1-2,NA,TRBD1,TRBV5-1
TGTGCCAGCAGTCGTGACAGTTACAATGAGCAGTTCTTC,CASSRDSYNEQFF,13,TRBJ2-1,once,NA,TRBV7-9
TGTGCCTGGGGCAGGCTCTACGAGCAGTACTTC,CAWGRLYEQYF,11,TRBJ2-7,few,NA,TRBV30
TGTGCCAGCAGCCCCCAGGGCTACGAGCAGTACTTC,CASSPQGYEQYF,12,TRBJ2-7,NA,NA,TRBV11-2
TGTGCCAGCAGTTGGGACAGGTGGACCTACAATGAGCAGTTCTTC,CASSWDRWTYNEQFF,15,TRBJ2-1,NA,TRBD1,TRBV5-4
TGTGCCAGCACTCAGACAGGTGGGAATAATTCACCCCTCCACTTT,CASTQTGGNNSPLHF,15,TRBJ1-6,NA,NA,TRBV6-5
TGTGCCAGCAGGTCAACGGTCAACACTGAAGCTTTCTTT,CASRSTVNTEAFF,13,TRBJ1-1,NA,NA,TRBV7-3
TGCAGCGTTCGCTTTTTGGGAGGCGACTATGGCTACACCTTC,CSVRFLGGDYGYTF,14,TRBJ1-2,NA,NA,TRBV29-1
TGTGCCAGCAGCAAGCTAGCGGGAGGGTCCTACGAGCAGTACTTC,CASSKLAGGSYEQYF,15,TRBJ2-7,NA,TRBD2,TRBV3-1/TRBV3-2
TGCGCCAGCAGTGAATATCAGGGAAGCTCCTCAGAGACCCAGTACTTC,CASSEYQGSSSETQYF,16,TRBJ2-5,NA,NA,TRBV10-1
TGTGCCAGCAGCCACTGGGACAGATCTAATGAAAAACTGTTTTTT,CASSHWDRSNEKLFF,15,TRBJ1-4,NA,TRBD1,TRBV3-1/TRBV3-2
TGTGCCAGCAGTTACGGGCAGGGGAATGAAAAACTGTTTTTT,CASSYGQGNEKLFF,14,TRBJ1-4,NA,NA,TRBV6-6
TGTGCCTGGAGTGTGGGAGGGCCGATAGATACGCAGTATTTT,CAWSVGGPIDTQYF,14,TRBJ2-3,NA,TRBD2,TRBV30
TGCGCCAGCAGCCCCCAGGGGATCTCGGGGGATACGCAGTATTTT,CASSPQGISGDTQYF,15,TRBJ2-3,NA,NA,TRBV4-1
TGTGCCAGCAGCTTGGAGAGCTCCTATAATTCACCCCTCCACTTT,CASSLESSYNSPLHF,15,TRBJ1-6,NA,NA,TRBV7-2
TGTGCCAGCAGCAGAGGTCGGGGCACAGATACGCAGTATTTT,CASSRGRGTDTQYF,14,TRBJ2-3,NA,NA,TRBV7-8
TGCAGCGTTCGGTGGGGCTATGAGCAGTTCTTC,CSVRWGYEQFF,11,TRBJ2-1,few,NA,TRBV29-1
TGCGCCAGCAGCTTGGCGGCTAGCGGGACAGATACGCAGTATTTT,CASSLAASGTDTQYF,15,TRBJ2-3,NA,TRBD2,TRBV5-1
TGTGCCAGTAGTCCCGCCCGGGGTAGTGGGAATGGCTACACCTTC,CASSPARGSGNGYTF,15,TRBJ1-2,NA,NA,TRBV19
TGTGCCAGCAGCCCGGGACTGAGCACAGATACGCAGTATTTT,CASSPGLSTDTQYF,14,TRBJ2-3,few,NA,TRBV7-9
TGTGCCAGCAGTACTAGACAAACCCAGTACTTC,CASSTRQTQYF,11,TRBJ2-5,NA,NA,TRBV6-5
TGTGCCAGCAAACGACAGGGGAATGTATATGGCTACACCTTC,CASKRQGNVYGYTF,14,TRBJ1-2,few,TRBD1,TRBV2
TGTGCCAGCAGCGCAAACCCGGGACTGGTCGGGGAGCTGTTTTTT,CASSANPGLVGELFF,15,TRBJ2-2,NA,NA,TRBV7-6
TGTGCCAGCTCACCTATGAACAGCAGGGGAGAGCAGTACTTC,CASSPMNSRGEQYF,14,TRBJ2-7,NA,NA,TRBV18
TGTGCCAGCAGCTTACAGAACTCCTACGAGCAGTACTTC,CASSLQNSYEQYF,13,TRBJ2-7,NA,NA,TRBV11-2
TGCAGCGCCCCGGGACAGGGAGGGGGCTACACCTTC,CSAPGQGGGYTF,12,TRBJ1-2,NA,TRBD1,TRBV29-1
TGTGCCAGCAGCAGGTCGCCAGGCTACGAGCAGTACTTC,CASSRSPGYEQYF,13,TRBJ2-7,once,NA,TRBV7-9
TGTGCCAGCAGCGGGACTAACCTCATTTATGAGCAGTTCTTC,CASSGTNLIYEQFF,14,TRBJ2-1,NA,TRBD2,TRBV5-8
TGTGCCAGCAGTCCCCAAGCGGGGCGGGACCCAGAGACCCAGTACTTC,CASSPQAGRDPETQYF,16,TRBJ2-5,NA,TRBD2,TRBV28
TGTGCCAGCAGTTACTTTTTCGGGAACACTGAAGCTTTCTTT,CASSYFFGNTEAFF,14,TRBJ1-1,NA,NA,TRBV6-5
TGCAGCGTTGTGACAGGGGGCGGCGGAGAGACCCAGTACTTC,CSVVTGGGGETQYF,14,TRBJ2-5,NA,TRBD1,TRBV29-1
TGTGCCAGCAGCTTGTCTGTCGACAGCTCGAATTCACCCCTCCACTTT,CASSLSVDSSNSPLHF,16,TRBJ1-6,NA,NA,TRBV5-4
TGTGCCAGCGGACAGGGTACTGAAGCTTTCTTT,CASGQGTEAFF,11,TRBJ1-1,once,TRBD1,TRBV5-6
TGTGCCAGCAGCTCAGGGGAGGGCTATGGCTACACCTTC,CASSSGEGYGYTF,13,TRBJ1-2,NA,NA,TRBV7-9
TGTGCCAGCACACAATATAGCAATCAGCCCCAGCATTTT,CASTQYSNQPQHF,13,TRBJ1-5,NA,NA,TRBV5-8
TGTGCCAGCAGTTCCCCGGGGGGGGGAAGATACAATGAGCAGTTCTTC,CASSSPGGGRYNEQFF,16,TRBJ2-1,NA,TRBD2,TRBV28
TGTGCCAGTAGTACGACGGGACAGGGTAAAGCTTTCTTT,CASSTTGQGKAFF,13,TRBJ1-1,NA,TRBD1,TRBV19